The clone carrying this T cell receptor (beta chain) occurred many times. The CDR3 regions of TCR beta were amplified from RNA transcripts. During a first-round RT-PCR of the TCR CDR3, the HTBI primer set was used. TCRdb analysed the multiplex PCR reads with MiXCR anew, one entry per CDR3 protein. The sample lists approximately 370,000 distinct CDR3 sequences; about a sixth were seen once. PBMCs were obtained from about 10 ml fresh peripheral blood. These data are taken from a study of T cells in Graves' hyperthyroidism and ophthalmopathy. The TCR comes from a woman in her thirties with Graves' hyperthyroidism that later progressed to Graves' ophthalmopathy. The sequencing input was blood.

CDR3 protein: CASSEWGNHYGYTF. The DNA of the CDR3 is TGTGCCAGCAGTGAATGGGGGAACCATTATGGCTACACCTTC. This chain connects TRBV2 to TRBJ1-2; a possible D gene is TRBD1 (5 bases). The germline CDR1 and CDR2 sequences are SNHLY and FYNNEI. With 2 bases removed from V and 5 bases from J, the gap between germline ends came to 12 bases. CDR3 length equals 14 residues.